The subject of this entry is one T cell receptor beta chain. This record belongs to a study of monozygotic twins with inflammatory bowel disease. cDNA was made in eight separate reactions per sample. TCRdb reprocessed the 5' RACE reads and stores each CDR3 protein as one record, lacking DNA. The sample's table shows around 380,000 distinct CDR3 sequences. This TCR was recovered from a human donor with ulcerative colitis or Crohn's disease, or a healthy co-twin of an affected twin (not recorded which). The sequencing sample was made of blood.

The CDR3 reads CASSLAGPGGRETQYF. The gene calls are TRBV7-2 and TRBJ2-5; TCRdb gives TRBD1 as the D gene, but with no DNA this cannot be confirmed. The germline V gene has CDR1 SGHTA and CDR2 FQGNSA. The CDR3 consists of 16 residues.